This TCR beta chain appears in the sequencing data of a study of T cell responses to AZD1222 COVID-19 vaccine listed by TCRdb under 2021. In the study overall: A total of 240 or so trial participants underwent TCR sequencing, of whom about 200 had received two doses of AZD1222 and around 26 had received two doses of the MenACWY control vaccine. Trial participants were enrolled by age into 18-55, 56-69 and 70-plus year subgroups, with about 150, 27 and 61 TCR-sequenced participants respectively. What the authors observed across the whole study: The whole spike protein was spanned by vaccine-associated CD4 TCRs, and dominant responses were seen in regions 160-218 and 743-854. No day 14 peak-response samples were available, so repertoires were characterized only after the peak T cell response. Most participants were white British and females outnumbered males, and the authors suggested that clonal diversity may have been underestimated. Conclusions about previously exposed vaccinees are limited, since just five to seven AZD1222 recipients were seropositive for SARS-CoV-2 at baseline. Reportedly, almost half of the unique spike-specific TCRs recognized epitopes lying outside the regions that are mutated in the B.1.351 and B.1.1.7 variants. A significant rise in spike-specific TCR breadth and depth was observed after two AZD1222 doses relative to day 0 and relative to MenACWY recipients. The 56-69-year group was small, and its depth increase did not reach significance, likely because of low power.

About this clone: Its antigen is unknown. No base quality values were provided; no much bigger clone lies one nucleotide off.

In the paper's terms, the time point label means: about 28 days (+/-7) after the second vaccine dose. The treatment or condition label on this specimen signifies: meningococcal conjugate vaccine given as trial control. Samples from vaccinated people were obtained from the UK trials COV001 and COV002, which included a single-blind randomized controlled phase 2/3 trial of AZD1222 (ChAdOx1 nCoV-19) in healthy adults. For TCRbeta chain sequencing, PBMC samples were collected from trial participants at day 0 and at day 28 after the second dose. The CDR3 regions of human TCRbeta chains were analyzed by immunosequencing. Processing in the source paper ran as follows. Repertoire TCRs were checked for matches against a reference library of SARS-CoV-2-specific TCRs that had been generated using the MIRA antigen-specificity platform. Breadth was defined as the fraction of unique TCRs that were SARS-CoV-2-associated, and depth was defined as the fraction of total T cells that were SARS-CoV-2-associated. Using the MIRA data, every spike-specific TCR was mapped to the spike region that the TCR reacted to and assigned to either a CD4 or a CD8 class. Log10-transformed breadth and depth values were compared by one-way ANOVA with Sidak's multiple comparisons tests. TCRdb's version of the immuneACCESS table is confined to in-frame rearrangements and falls short of the full clone set. An unresolved V gene accounts for under half of the shortfall where checked; the remainder is of unknown origin. The D gene and trimming were derived from the DNA, and the V and J assignments and clone size from that table. Here the sample has approximately 190,000 clones; over 85% occur a single time. The ten top clones hold 3.5% to 4% of the sample.

From the germline V gene (reference sequence), CDR1 is LNHNV and CDR2 is YYDKDF. The CDR3 runs 14 amino acids, cysteine and phenylalanine included. The only DNA kept is the CDR3, 42 bases in frame from the first base. The V end loses 3 bases and the J end loses 6 bases, and a stretch of 11 bases separates them. This specimen was peripheral blood, taken 28 days after the second dose of the MenACWY control vaccine. The clonotype comes from an adult who received the MenACWY meningococcal vaccine as a control. Recombination joined TRBV15 with TRBJ2-2; no D segment can be confidently identified. The CDR3: CATSRLGNAGELFF. At the DNA level, the sequence is TGTGCCACCAGCAGGCTGGGAAACGCCGGGGAGCTGTTTTTT.